The next 23 T cell receptor beta chains were all read from a single sample in a study of T cell repertoires in cytomegalovirus infection. Each CDR3 protein is one row after TCRdb ran MiXCR on the reads. The sample has fewer than 650,000 distinct CDR3 sequences, under 45% seen once. Antigens of these TCRs are unknown. Source: cultured PBMCs, taken from culture after CMV antigen stimulation. Receptors originate from a human donor in good health (CMV status not recorded). Some clones in this sample may be carry-over from other donors' samples.

The chain uses TRBV28 and TRBJ1-5; D gene uncertain. CDR1 is MDHEN, CDR2 SYDVKM, per germline. The CDR3 spans 14 residues. Deletions cut 2 bases from V and 5 bases from J, with 10 bases between. DNA for the CDR3: TGTGCCAGCAGTTTAAGGCAGTATGATCAGCCCCAGCATTTT. Amino acids: CASSLRQYDQPQHF.

The chain carries TRBV20-1 and TRBJ1-2; 9 bases line up with TRBD1. The CDR3 covers 12 residues. J lost 8 bases, V lost 4 bases, and 5 bases had no gene match. CDR1 and CDR2 from the germline V gene are DFQATT and SNEGSKA (reference sequence). CDR3 loop: CSAKQGAGGYTF. The CDR3 DNA follows: TGCAGTGCTAAACAGGGGGCTGGAGGCTACACCTTC.

At least ten counts were recorded for this clonotype. The J gene is TRBJ2-3, the V gene TRBV4-3; the match to TRBD2 covers 7 bases. The germline V gene encodes CDR1 LGHNA and CDR2 YSLEER. Unmatched junction bases numbered 5, after V lost 2 bases and J lost 0 bases. The CDR3 loop spans 16 amino acids. DNA for the CDR3: TGCGCCAGCAGCCAACTACATAGCGGGAGCACAGATACGCAGTATTTT. This gives the protein CASSQLHSGSTDTQYF.

This clonotype was recorded at least ten times. J is TRBJ2-3 and V is TRBV7-6; 8 bases line up with TRBD2. V gave up 11 bases and J gave up 3 bases; unmatched junction bases: 10. The CDR3 contains 14 residues. The germline CDR1 and CDR2 sequences are SGHVS and FNYEAQ. CDR3 nucleotide sequence: TGTGCCTCGTCTCAGCGGGAGTTGACAGATACGCAGTATTTT. Residues: CASSQRELTDTQYF. The full variable domain, completed using reference TRBV7-6 and TRBJ2-3, is GAGVSQSPRYKVTKRGQDVALRCDPISGHVSLYWYRQALGQGPEFLTYFNYEAQQDKSGLPNDRFSAERPEGSISTLTIQRTEQRDSAMYRCASSQRELTDTQYFGPGTRLTVL.

This chain uses TRBV3-1 with TRBJ2-7, with 7 bases that match TRBD2. Per germline, CDR1 LGHDT and CDR2 YNNKEL (reference sequence). This CDR3 contains 16 residues. V shed 4 bases, J shed 6 bases, and the junction held 15 bases outside the gene matches. As DNA, the CDR3 is TGTGCCAGCAGCCCAAGCGGGACCCTCTCCCTACGCGAGCAGTACTTC. Protein product: CASSPSGTLSLREQYF.

A few counts support this clonotype. V is TRBV7-9 and J is TRBJ2-3, with 8 bases that match TRBD1. CDR3 length equals 16 residues. From germline, CDR1 is SEHNR and CDR2 FQNEAQ (reference sequence). The V and J ends lost 6 bases and 3 bases, in that order; junction bases with no gene match: 11. In nucleotides, the CDR3 is TGTGCCAGCAGGGATCGGAACAGGGGGAATACAGATACGCAGTATTTT. It translates to CASRDRNRGNTDTQYF.

As to this clonotype: The junction shows a germline mismatch at one end, possibly a read error. CDR3 amino acids: CATKESSGGAYETQYF. Written as DNA, the CDR3 is TGTGCCACCAAGGAGTCTAGCGGGGGGGCCTATGAGACTCAGTACTTC. The V call is TRBV10-3, the J call TRBJ2-5, with 12 bases identical to TRBD2. This CDR3 is built from 16 residues. Germline lookup yields CDR1 ENHRY and CDR2 SYGVKD.

The chain has TRBV12-3 or TRBV12-4 and TRBJ1-2; perhaps TRBD1 as D (5 bases). The CDR3 loop spans 12 amino acids. The V end was cut by 5 bases, the J end by 6 bases, with 10 bases between. The CDR3, as DNA: TGTGCCAGCAGTCTAGGGACGGATGGCTACACCTTC. The encoded protein is CASSLGTDGYTF.

This clonotype was seen a few times. The chain recombines TRBV10-3 with TRBJ2-2, with D maybe TRBD1 (6 bases). Trimming pared 9 bases from V and 0 bases from J, leaving 14 bases between. CDR3 length: 15 residues. Germline V gene sequence: CDR1 ENHRY, CDR2 SYGVKD. CDR3 protein: CAMRQTGPNTGELFF. In DNA form, the CDR3 reads TGTGCCATGAGACAGACAGGCCCGAACACCGGGGAGCTGTTTTTT.

The chain links TRBV12-3 or TRBV12-4 to TRBJ2-7; 7 bases match TRBD1. The ends lost 3 bases at V and 5 bases at J; junction bases unmatched: 4. The CDR3 contains 13 residues. The CDR3, as DNA: TGTGCCAGCAGTTTTAGAGGGGGCCACGAGCAGTACTTC. Protein product: CASSFRGGHEQYF.

The chain couples TRBV7-8 to TRBJ2-1, with 7 bases matching TRBD2. The CDR3 is made up of 14 amino acids. Per the germline V gene, CDR1 is SGHVS and CDR2 is FQNEAQ. Germline trimming cut 5 bases from V and 8 bases from J; bases unmatched to any gene: 9. For the CDR3, the DNA is TGTGCCAGCAGCCGACGGGAGGCAGAATATGAGCAGTTCTTC. Encoded protein: CASSRREAEYEQFF.

This clonotype turned up a few times. This rearrangement joins TRBV7-2 to TRBJ2-7; 9 nucleotides align to TRBD2. Germline V CDR1 and CDR2: SGHTA, FQGNSA. The CDR3 consists of 15 residues. Losses at the gene ends were 2 bases for V and 6 bases for J; bases not matched to a gene: 8. DNA of the CDR3: TGTGCCAGCAGCTTACAAAATAGCGGGGGCTCCGAGCAGTACTTC. This sequence encodes CASSLQNSGGSEQYF.

This chain uses TRBV4-3 with TRBJ2-5; weak D call: TRBD2 (5 bases). Trimming stripped 5 bases from V and 5 bases from J, with 18 bases between. The CDR3 spans 15 residues. Germline V gene lookup returns CDR1 LGHNA and CDR2 YSLEER. The CDR3 DNA is TGCGCCAGCAGCGCTGGAGGTCTATACGGGGAGACCCAGTACTTC. Encoded protein: CASSAGGLYGETQYF.

This chain connects TRBV5-5 to TRBJ2-2; D is unclear. The CDR3 spans 12 residues. Germline CDR1 reads SGHKS; CDR2 reads YYEKEE (reference sequence). Trimming removed 4 bases at V and 7 bases at J, with 8 bases between. The CDR3 reads CASSRRSGELFF. CDR3 nucleotide sequence: TGTGCCAGCAGCCGCCGGAGCGGGGAGCTGTTTTTT.

This clonotype was recorded a few times. The J gene is TRBJ2-3, the V gene TRBV12-3 or TRBV12-4; the D call may be TRBD1 or TRBD2 (5 bases each). CDR3 length equals 15 residues. V was pared by 3 bases and J by 3 bases, with 13 bases between. The CDR3 here is CASSFGVRGTDTQYF. The DNA for the CDR3 is TGTGCCAGCAGTTTCGGGGTTAGGGGTACAGATACGCAGTATTTT.

This clonotype was seen a few times. The chain uses TRBV7-2 and TRBJ1-4; TRBD1 is a possible D gene (5 bases). The germline CDR1 and CDR2 sequences are SGHTA and FQGNSA. This CDR3 is built from 16 residues. V was pared by 5 bases and J by 7 bases, with 20 bases between. The CDR3 nucleotides are TGTGCCAGCAGCCCCGAATCTCAGGGAGTGGGTGAAAAACTGTTTTTT. Residues: CASSPESQGVGEKLFF.

CDR3 amino acids: CASSLASGVTDTQYF. The CDR3 DNA follows: TGTGCCAGCAGTTTGGCTAGCGGGGTAACAGATACGCAGTATTTT. The rearrangement joins TRBV28 to TRBJ2-3; 9 bases map to TRBD2. The CDR3 is made up of 15 amino acids. CDR1 and CDR2 from the germline V gene are MDHEN and SYDVKM. V gave up 3 bases and J gave up 3 bases; unmatched junction bases: 4.

This chain connects TRBV20-1 to TRBJ1-3, with D possibly TRBD1 on 5 matching bases. V was clipped by 4 bases and J by 2 bases, with 15 bases between them. The CDR3 totals 15 residues. Germline assignment: CDR1 DFQATT and CDR2 SNEGSKA (reference sequence). CDR3 sequence: CSATSLATAGNTIYF. CDR3 nucleotide sequence: TGCAGTGCTACATCCCTGGCGACAGCTGGAAACACCATATATTTT.

Ten or more counts support this clonotype. The V and J genes are TRBV7-8 and TRBJ1-2; perhaps TRBD1 as D (5 bases). The CDR3 sequence is 15 residues long. The V end was cut by 2 bases, the J end by 7 bases, with 17 bases between. The V gene's germline CDR1 is SGHVS and CDR2 FQNEAQ. CDR3 region: CASSLTTRAGGGYTF. CDR3 nucleotides: TGTGCCAGCAGCTTAACCACCAGGGCGGGAGGTGGCTACACCTTC. Using reference TRBV7-8 and TRBJ1-2 for the parts outside the CDR3, the full variable domain is GAGVSQSPRYKVAKRGQDVALRCDPISGHVSLFWYQQALGQGPEFLTYFQNEAQLDKSGLPSDRFFAERPEGSVSTLKIQRTQQEDSAVYLCASSLTTRAGGGYTFGSGTRLTVV.

This chain links TRBV7-8 with TRBJ1-4, with D possibly being TRBD1 (5 bases). Germline CDR1 SGHVS, CDR2 FQNEAQ. With 5 bases removed from V and 11 bases from J, the gap between germline ends came to 21 bases. The CDR3 covers 15 residues. CDR3 sequence: CASSLRDRVPVKLFF. CDR3 in DNA: TGTGCCAGCAGCCTCCGTGACAGAGTTCCCGTGAAACTGTTTTTT.

DNA for the CDR3: TGTGCCAGCAGCAACCGGGACACTTACCATGGCTACACCTTC. Amino acids: CASSNRDTYHGYTF. The chain has TRBV7-8 and TRBJ1-2; possibly TRBD1 for D (6 bases). Germline assignment: CDR1 SGHVS and CDR2 FQNEAQ. Trimming took 5 bases from V and 6 from J, leaving 16 bases between them. The CDR3 runs to 14 residues.

A few counts support this clonotype. The rearrangement links TRBV12-3 or TRBV12-4 to TRBJ2-2; D is unresolved. This CDR3 contains 13 residues. Trimming left V 2 bases short and J 7 bases short, with 8 bases between. The CDR3 is CASSLRLDGELFF. CDR3 sequence (DNA): TGTGCCAGCAGTTTAAGGTTGGACGGGGAGCTGTTTTTT.

This clonotype showed up just a few times. The gene calls are TRBV7-8 and TRBJ1-1, with 7 positions matching TRBD1. With V trimmed by 3 bases and J by 10 bases, 5 bases remained unmatched. CDR1 SGHVS and CDR2 FQNEAQ come from the germline V gene. This CDR3 has 12 amino acids. CDR3 sequence: CASSFDRAGAFF. The CDR3 bases are TGTGCCAGCAGCTTTGACAGGGCAGGAGCTTTCTTT.